The T cell receptor (beta chain) under discussion was sequenced for a study of read filtering for tumor transcriptome and immune sequencing. Overall study results and limits: Compared with RNA-seq, IR-seq gave much higher clonotype depth and reliability. About 77% of IR-seq clonotypes had a single read, yet these held 3% to 4% of reads.

This clonotype was counted many times. Its antigen remains unknown. The length of the CDR3 is 21 residues. Unmatched junction bases numbered 20, after V lost 4 bases and J lost 1 base. Germline CDR1 SGHTA, CDR2 FQGNSA. Molecular barcoded adaptors covering alpha/delta and beta/gamma chains were used on 400 ng RNA. From the reads, TCRdb called clonotypes with MiXCR, one entry per CDR3 protein. The sample consists of 45,000 to 55,000 distinct CDR3 sequences, over 9.5% of them appearing once. At the time of active disease, bone marrow was collected from every patient. The sequenced sample consisted of a population of CD138-negative cells sorted from bone marrow. This rearrangement joins TRBV7-2 to TRBJ2-3; 10 nucleotides align to TRBD2. The receptor's source is a donor aged 40 or over with multiple myeloma. CDR3 sequence: CASSSPVGVGIAGGGTDTQYF. The DNA for the CDR3 is TGTGCCAGCAGCTCCCCGGTCGGGGTCGGTATAGCGGGAGGTGGCACAGATACGCAGTATTTT.